Following are 9 T cell receptor beta chains from one sample sequenced in a study of blood T cell repertoires in COVID-19. TCRdb keeps only in-frame clones here, not all; method: immunoSEQ multiplex PCR. Here the sample spans tens of thousands of clones, 75% to 95% being singletons. Input material: peripheral blood. The receptor set was obtained from a man between 70 and 80 years old with acute or convalescent COVID-19.

This clone was seen a single time. At the DNA level, this CDR3 is encoded by other sequences in the same sample as well. V and J are TRBV30 and TRBJ1-5; TRBD1 matches 11 bases. CDR3 length equals 14 residues. J lost 7 bases, V lost 1 base, and 3 bases had no gene match. CDR1 and CDR2 (germline): GTSNPN, SVGIG (reference sequence). The CDR3 loop is CAWSGTGGRQPQHF. The CDR3 DNA reads as TGTGCCTGGAGTGGGACAGGGGGCAGGCAGCCCCAGCATTTT.

The rearrangement joins TRBV3-1 (or the pseudogene TRBV3-2) to TRBJ2-1, with a weak D call TRBD2 (5 bases). The germline V gene has CDR1 LGHDT and CDR2 YNNKEL (reference sequence). This CDR3 is built from 15 residues. The V end was cut by 6 bases, the J end by 4 bases, with 16 bases between. CDR3 nucleotides: TGTGCCAGCAGTCGCGGGCGGGTCTATTACAATGAGCAGTTCTTC. Its translation: CASSRGRVYYNEQFF.

In its sample, this clone was seen once. The V and J genes are TRBV27 and TRBJ2-7, with a tentative D call TRBD2 (7 bases). The CDR3 consists of 15 residues. Germline CDR1 and CDR2: MNHEY and SMNVEV (reference sequence). V dropped 7 bases and J dropped 3 bases, with 19 bases sitting between them. The CDR3 is CASTSSGGLLYEQYF. As DNA, the CDR3 is TGTGCCAGCACCTCCTCCGGGGGGCTCCTCTACGAGCAGTACTTC.

The gene calls are TRBV9 and TRBJ1-3; 9 bases map to TRBD1. The J segment lost 2 bases and the V segment lost 4 bases, leaving 16 bases of the junction unmatched. The germline gives CDR1 SGDLS, CDR2 YYNGEE. The CDR3 is 19 amino acids. The CDR3 here is CASSLKATGTGQAGNTIYF. The CDR3 bases are TGTGCCAGCAGCCTAAAAGCCACCGGGACAGGGCAAGCTGGAAACACCATATATTTT.

The V gene is TRBV7-2, the J gene TRBJ1-1, with a weak D call TRBD1 (5 bases). The length of the CDR3 is 17 residues. V dropped 3 bases and J dropped 0 bases, with 17 bases sitting between them. The germline gives CDR1 SGHTA, CDR2 FQGNSA. CDR3 protein: CASSLSPGLILNTEAFF. The CDR3 coding sequence is TGTGCCAGCAGCTTGAGCCCAGGGTTGATCCTGAACACTGAAGCTTTCTTT.

This chain links TRBV5-1 with TRBJ2-1, with D perhaps matching TRBD2 (5 bases). Germline V gene data show CDR1 as SGHRS and CDR2 as YFSETQ. Trimming cost V 1 base and J 2 bases, with 10 bases left between them. This CDR3 has 15 amino acids. The CDR3 DNA sequence: TGCGCCAGCAGCTTGTGGTCCGGGACCTACAATGAGCAGTTCTTC. It encodes CASSLWSGTYNEQFF. The whole variable domain, filled in from reference TRBV5-1 and TRBJ2-1, reads KAGVTQTPRYLIKTRGQQVTLSCSPISGHRSVSWYQQTPGQGLQFLFEYFSETQRNKGNFPGRFSGRQFSNSRSEMNVSTLELGDSALYLCASSLWSGTYNEQFFGPGTRLTVL.

About this clone itself: One junction end does not reproduce the germline sequence, and a read error may be involved. This rearrangement joins TRBV7-7 to TRBJ2-5, with 7 bases lining up with TRBD1. The length of the CDR3 is 17 residues. Germline CDR1 SSHAT, CDR2 FNYEAQ (reference sequence). The DNA for the CDR3 is TGTGCTAGCAGCCCGATGAAGGGGGCGAGGCAGGATTTTGGCCAGTACTTC. Its protein is CASSPMKGARQDFGQYF. Combining the CDR3 with reference TRBV7-7 and TRBJ2-5 gives the whole variable domain GAGVSQSPRYKVTKRGQDVTLRCDPISSHATLYWYQQALGQGPEFLTYFNYEAQPDKSGLPSDRFSAERPEGSISTLTIQRTEQRDSAMYRCASSPMKGARQDFGQYFGPGTRLLVL.

J is TRBJ1-3 and V is TRBV4-1, with D tentatively TRBD1 (5 bases). V shed 4 bases and J shed 6 bases, with 16 bases lying between them. The CDR3 length is 15 residues. Germline-derived CDR1 and CDR2 are MGHRA and YSYEKL. CDR3 DNA: TGCGCCAGCAGCCTTCTCGGGACTGCTGCAAACACCATATATTTT. It encodes CASSLLGTAANTIYF.

This sequence joins TRBV6-2 or TRBV6-3 and TRBJ2-5; TRBD2 aligns across 9 bases. Germline CDR1 and CDR2: MNHEY and SVGEGT. CDR3 length: 14 residues. V trimming: 5 bases; J trimming: 6 bases; junction bases outside the gene matches: 7. The CDR3 region is CASSGRTSVQTQYF. DNA for the CDR3: TGTGCCAGCAGTGGCAGGACTAGCGTACAGACCCAGTACTTC.